This TCR beta chain was sequenced for a study of blood T cell repertoires in COVID-19. The assay was immunoSEQ multiplex PCR, and TCRdb's table has in-frame clones only and misses some. The profile shows fewer than 350,000 clones, 85% of them singletons. The germline V gene has CDR1 SGHTA and CDR2 FQGNSA. The CDR3 has 16 residues. V dropped 4 bases and J dropped 7; count of bases not matched to a gene: 10. The J gene is TRBJ2-1, the V gene TRBV7-2; 10 bases are shared with TRBD2. The sequence was obtained from a woman in her forties or fifties who had recovered from COVID-19. The sample comprised PBMCs or T cells enriched from blood (not recorded which). DNA of the CDR3: TGTGCCAGCAGCTACTCTAGCGGGAGTGGTTTAAATGAGCAGTTCTTC. Amino acid sequence: CASSYSSGSGLNEQFF.